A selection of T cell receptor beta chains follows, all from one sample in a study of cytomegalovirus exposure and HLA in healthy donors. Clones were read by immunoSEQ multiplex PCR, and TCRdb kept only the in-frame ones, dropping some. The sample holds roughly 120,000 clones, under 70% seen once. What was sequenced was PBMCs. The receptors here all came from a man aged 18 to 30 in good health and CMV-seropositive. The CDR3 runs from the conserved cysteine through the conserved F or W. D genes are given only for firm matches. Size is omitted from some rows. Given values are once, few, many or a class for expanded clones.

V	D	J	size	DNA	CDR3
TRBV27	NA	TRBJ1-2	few	TGTGCCAGCAGTGCGGGGTTAAACTATGGCTACACCTTC	CASSAGLNYGYTF
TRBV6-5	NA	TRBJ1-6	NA	TGTGCCAGCAGGGCCCGCCTGAATTCACCCCTCCACTTT	CASRARLNSPLHF
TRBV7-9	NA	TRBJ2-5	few	TGTGCCAGCAGCTTAGTGGTGTCAGGGGAAGAGACCCAGTACTTC	CASSLVVSGEETQYF
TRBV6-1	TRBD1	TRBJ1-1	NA	TGTGCCAGCAGTCCGGGACAGGGCTGGGACACTGAAGCTTTCTTT	CASSPGQGWDTEAFF
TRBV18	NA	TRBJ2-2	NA	TGTGCCAGCTCACCAGAAACTAGTTGGGCCGGGGAGCTGTTTTTT	CASSPETSWAGELFF
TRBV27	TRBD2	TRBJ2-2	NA	TGTGCCAGCACACTAGCGGGGAACACCGGGGAGCTGTTTTTT	CASTLAGNTGELFF
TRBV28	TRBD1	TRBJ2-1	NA	TGTGCCAGCAGTTTCGTTGGGAAGGGACAGGGAGAGGATGAGCAGTTCTTC	CASSFVGKGQGEDEQFF
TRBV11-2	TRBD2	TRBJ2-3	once	TGTGCCAGCAGCTTCACTAGCGAGGGAGGAGATACGCAGTATTTT	CASSFTSEGGDTQYF
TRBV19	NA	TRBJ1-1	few	TGTGCCAGTAGTGACAGAACGAACACTGAAGCTTTCTTT	CASSDRTNTEAFF
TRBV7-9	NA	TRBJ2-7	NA	TGTGCCAGCAGCCCGGACTCCCTACCCTACGAGCAGTACTTC	CASSPDSLPYEQYF
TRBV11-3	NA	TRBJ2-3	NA	TGTGCCAGCAGCTTACGACGGGGGAGCACAGATACGCAGTATTTT	CASSLRRGSTDTQYF
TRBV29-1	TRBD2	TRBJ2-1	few	TGCAGCGTTGGCGGGGGGCCAAGCTCCTACAATGAGCAGTTCTTC	CSVGGGPSSYNEQFF
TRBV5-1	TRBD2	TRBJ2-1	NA	TGCGCCAGCCGGCCTAGCGGTATCTCCTACAATGAGCAGTTCTTC	CASRPSGISYNEQFF
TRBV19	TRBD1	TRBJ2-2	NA	TGTGCCGCCGCCCTGGGGGACAGTAACACCGGGGAGCTGTTTTTT	CAAALGDSNTGELFF
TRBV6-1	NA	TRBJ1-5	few	TGTGCCAGCAACACCCTGGGGGGGCTCAATCAGCCCCAGCATTTT	CASNTLGGLNQPQHF
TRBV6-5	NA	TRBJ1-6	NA	TGTGCCAGCAGTTACTCGCGTATAGAACCTGATTCACCCCTCCACTTT	CASSYSRIEPDSPLHF
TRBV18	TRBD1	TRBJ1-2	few	TGTGCCAGCTCACCAGACAGGGACTACACCTTC	CASSPDRDYTF
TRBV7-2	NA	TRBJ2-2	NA	TGTGCCAACAGAAGCCAGGGATACGCGAACACCGGGGAGCTGTTTTTT	CANRSQGYANTGELFF
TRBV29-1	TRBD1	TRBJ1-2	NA	TGCAGCGTTGGGACAGGGCAAGGCTATGGCTACACCTTC	CSVGTGQGYGYTF
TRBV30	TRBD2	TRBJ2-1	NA	TGTGCCTGGAATATAGCGGGGGGTTACAATGAGCAGTTCTTC	CAWNIAGGYNEQFF
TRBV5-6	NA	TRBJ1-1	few	TGTGCCAGCAGCCCGGGTACGGGAAGTATGAACACTGAAGCTTTCTTT	CASSPGTGSMNTEAFF
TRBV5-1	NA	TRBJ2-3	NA	TGCGCCAGCAGCTTGTCCACGGGATCCCTCACAGATACGCAGTATTTT	CASSLSTGSLTDTQYF
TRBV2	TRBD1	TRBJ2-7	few	TGTGCCAGCAGTGAAACGGGGACAGCCTACGAGCAGTACTTC	CASSETGTAYEQYF
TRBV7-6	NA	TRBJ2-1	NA	TGTGCCAGCAGCTTAGACAGGGTCAATGAGCAGTTCTTC	CASSLDRVNEQFF
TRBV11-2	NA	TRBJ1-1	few	TGTGCCAGCAGCTTAGTCCTGGCCGGGGGGGACACTGAAGCTTTCTTT	CASSLVLAGGDTEAFF
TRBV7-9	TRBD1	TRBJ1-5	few	TGTGCCAGCAGCAAAGCTGGACAGGGGGCCTCTCAGCCCCAGCATTTT	CASSKAGQGASQPQHF
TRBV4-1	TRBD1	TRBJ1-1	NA	TGCGCCAGCAGCCAAGATTCAACCGGGACAGGGGAAACTGAAGCTTTCTTT	CASSQDSTGTGETEAFF
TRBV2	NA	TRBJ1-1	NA	TGTGCCAGCAGTGATCGCGTCTTGAACACTGAAGCTTTCTTT	CASSDRVLNTEAFF
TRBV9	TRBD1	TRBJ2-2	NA	TGTGCCAGCAGCACATGGACAGGGACCGGGGAGCTGTTTTTT	CASSTWTGTGELFF
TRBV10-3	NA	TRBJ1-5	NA	TGTGCCATATCAAGGACAGAGAATCAGCCCCAGCATTTT	CAISRTENQPQHF
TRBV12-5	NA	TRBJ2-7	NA	TGTGCTAGTGGTGTACAGGTTTGCATCTCCCACGAGCAGTACTTC	CASGVQVCISHEQYF
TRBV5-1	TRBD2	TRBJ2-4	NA	TGCGCCAGCAGCGGCGGTCTAGCGGGGCCTAGCAAAAACATTCAGTACTTC	CASSGGLAGPSKNIQYF
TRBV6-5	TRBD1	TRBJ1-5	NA	TGTGCCAGCAGCCAGGGACAGGGTTACCAGCCCCAGCATTTT	CASSQGQGYQPQHF
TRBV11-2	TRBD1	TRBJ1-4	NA	TGTGCCAGCAGCTTAGGGGACAGGGCTGTTGAAAAACTGTTTTTT	CASSLGDRAVEKLFF
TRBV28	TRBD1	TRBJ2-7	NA	TGTGCCAGCAGGAGGACAGGTCTTACCTACGAGCAGTACTTC	CASRRTGLTYEQYF
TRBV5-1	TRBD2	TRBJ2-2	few	TGCGCCAGCAGAGTGACTAGCGGGGGGACCGGGGAGCTGTTTTTT	CASRVTSGGTGELFF
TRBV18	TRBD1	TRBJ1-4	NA	TGTGCCAGCTCACCAAGAGGACAGGGGGACTGGGGACTGTTTTTT	CASSPRGQGDWGLFF
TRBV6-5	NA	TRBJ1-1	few	TGTGCCAGCAGTTATACCGCGAGCACTGAAGCTTTCTTT	CASSYTASTEAFF
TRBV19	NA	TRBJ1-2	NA	TGTGCCAGTAGTATAGTAGCATCCACCCTCACTGGCTACACCTTC	CASSIVASTLTGYTF
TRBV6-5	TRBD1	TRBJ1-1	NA	TGTGCCAGCAGTACAGGGGGCGGGGGCACTGAAGCTTTCTTT	CASSTGGGGTEAFF
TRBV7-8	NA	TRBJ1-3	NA	TGTGCCAGCAGCTTAGTCCCAGGGTCGGGAAACACCATATATTTT	CASSLVPGSGNTIYF
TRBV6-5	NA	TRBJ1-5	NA	TGTGCCAGCAGAAACCTAGGACTAAGCAATCAGCCCCAGCATTTT	CASRNLGLSNQPQHF
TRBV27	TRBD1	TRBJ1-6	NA	TGTGCCAGCAGAACCTTCCTTAGGACAGGAGAGGTCCGGTCACCCCTCCACTTT	CASRTFLRTGEVRSPLHF
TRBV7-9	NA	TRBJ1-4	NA	TGTGCCAGCAGCGAGGGGGTAACTAATGAAAAACTGTTTTTT	CASSEGVTNEKLFF
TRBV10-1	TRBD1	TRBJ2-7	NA	TGCGCCAGCAGTGACCGCCGGACGACAGGGTCAGACGAGCAGTACTTC	CASSDRRTTGSDEQYF
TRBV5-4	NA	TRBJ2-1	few	TGTGCCAGCAGCTTTGGGGGGTCGGGCGACAATGAGCAGTTCTTC	CASSFGGSGDNEQFF
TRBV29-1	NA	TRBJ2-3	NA	TGCAGCGTTGAATTCGCAGATACGCAGTATTTT	CSVEFADTQYF
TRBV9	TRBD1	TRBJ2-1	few	TGTGCCAGCAGCTTCACCGGGACAGAAGACAATGAGCAGTTCTTC	CASSFTGTEDNEQFF
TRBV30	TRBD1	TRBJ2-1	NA	TGTGCCTGGAGTGTACTTCGGACAGGGTACAATGAGCAGTTCTTC	CAWSVLRTGYNEQFF
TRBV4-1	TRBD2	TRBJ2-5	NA	TGCGCCAGCAGCCCGAAAAAGGGACTATTGCAAGAGACCCAGTACTTC	CASSPKKGLLQETQYF
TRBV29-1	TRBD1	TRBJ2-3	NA	TGCAGCGTTGGGGGGGGACAGGGCCCAGATACGCAGTATTTT	CSVGGGQGPDTQYF
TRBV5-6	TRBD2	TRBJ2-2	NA	TGTGCCAGCAGCTTGGTGCGGTGGGGAGGGTACACCGGGGAGCTGTTTTTT	CASSLVRWGGYTGELFF
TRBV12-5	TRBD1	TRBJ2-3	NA	TGTGCTAGTGGTTCCGGACAGGCAGACACAGATACGCAGTATTTT	CASGSGQADTDTQYF
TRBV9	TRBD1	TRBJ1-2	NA	TGTGCCAGCAGCGTTTCGGTTCCAGGGGGTGGCAACTATGGCTACACCTTC	CASSVSVPGGGNYGYTF
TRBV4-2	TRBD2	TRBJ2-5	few	TGTGCCAGCAGCCAGGAGCGGGGGGGCCAAGAGACCCAGTACTTC	CASSQERGGQETQYF